The entry that follows covers one TCR beta chain sequence. Its cognate antigen is unknown. Repertoires were generated with immunoSEQ multiplex PCR, while TCRdb's copy carries only in-frame clones and drops some. The sample records tens of thousands of clones, 90% being singletons. This sample is part of a study of cytotoxic CD8 clonotypes in ibrutinib-treated CLL. Study findings and constraints: The public clonotypes identified were infrequent and showed contraction or stability on treatment.

This CDR3 region has 14 residues. The junction had 4 bases not matched to a gene; V was cut back by 0 bases and J by 7 bases. Germline V lookup: CDR1 SGDLS, CDR2 YYNGEE. The chain recombines TRBV9 with TRBJ2-7; the match to TRBD2 covers 10 bases. This receptor was taken from a human donor with chronic lymphocytic leukemia. Sequencing was performed on PBMCs, taken after 12 months of ibrutinib treatment. As DNA, the CDR3 is TGTGCCAGCAGCGTAGATTTAGCGGGAGGTGAGCAGTACTTC. Protein sequence: CASSVDLAGGEQYF. Using reference TRBV9 and TRBJ2-7 for the parts outside the CDR3, the full variable domain is DSGVTQTPKHLITATGQRVTLRCSPRSGDLSVYWYQQSLDQGLQFLIQYYNGEERAKGNILERFSAQQFPDLHSELNLSSLELGDSALYFCASSVDLAGGEQYFGPGTRLTVT.